This paragraph covers one TCR beta chain sequence. Its antigen is unknown. This record belongs to a study of T cells in Graves' hyperthyroidism and ophthalmopathy. Study-level findings and limits: A model of 13 V-J features distinguished ophthalmopathy from stable hyperthyroidism.

The CDR3 length is 17 residues. Per germline, CDR1 SGHTA and CDR2 FQGNSA. The J segment lost 2 bases and the V segment lost 5 bases, leaving 7 bases of the junction unmatched. Clinical symptoms, serum thyroxine and TRAb, thyroid ultrasound and orbital computed tomography together formed the diagnostic basis. Using RNA transcripts as the source, TCR beta CDR3 regions were amplified. TCR CDR3 regions were first amplified by RT-PCR with HTBI primers. One entry per CDR3 protein, called by TCRdb with MiXCR from the multiplex PCR reads. The table has roughly 650,000 distinct CDR3 sequences, more than 15% seen once.

Sequencing used blood. The chain joins TRBV7-2 to TRBJ2-6; 9 bases line up with TRBD1. This clonotype was obtained from a woman aged 40-49 years with Graves' ophthalmopathy. The CDR3 sequence is CASSIRDREPGANVLTF. CDR3 nucleotides: TGTGCCAGCAGCATACGGGACAGGGAACCTGGGGCCAACGTCCTGACTTTC.